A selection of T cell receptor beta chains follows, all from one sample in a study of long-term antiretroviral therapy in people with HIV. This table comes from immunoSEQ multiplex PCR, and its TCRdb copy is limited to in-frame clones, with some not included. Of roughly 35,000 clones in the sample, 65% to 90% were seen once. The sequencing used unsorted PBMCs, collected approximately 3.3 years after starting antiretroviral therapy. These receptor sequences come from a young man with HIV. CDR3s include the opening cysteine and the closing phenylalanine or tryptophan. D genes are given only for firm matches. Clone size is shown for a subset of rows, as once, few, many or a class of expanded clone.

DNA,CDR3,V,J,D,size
TGTGCCAGCAGCTTAGCGTCCCGTCCCGCCTCCTACGAGCAGTACTTC,CASSLASRPASYEQYF,TRBV7-2,TRBJ2-7,-,-
TGTGCCAGCTGGCGGCAGCGCTACAATGAGCAGTTCTTC,CASWRQRYNEQFF,TRBV6-1,TRBJ2-1,-,once
TGCGCCAGCAGCTTGGACGGGGATTCACCCCTCCACTTT,CASSLDGDSPLHF,TRBV5-1,TRBJ1-6,-,-
TGTGCCAGCAGTTTATCGATAGGGGGGCTAGATGGCTACACCTTC,CASSLSIGGLDGYTF,TRBV27,TRBJ1-2,-,-
TGTGCCAGCAGTTTCCAGGTGGGGGGACATACGCAGTATTTT,CASSFQVGGHTQYF,TRBV27,TRBJ2-3,-,-
TGTGCCAGCAGCTTGGGCACAGGGGGAAGGATCCACGAGCAGTACTTC,CASSLGTGGRIHEQYF,TRBV5-6,TRBJ2-7,TRBD1,-
TGTGCCAGCAGTTTACGTGGGACAGGGGAGGAGACCCAGTACTTC,CASSLRGTGEETQYF,TRBV27,TRBJ2-5,TRBD1,-
TGTGCAAGTCGGACAAGGGGTAGGAGTTCTGAAGCTTTCTTT,CASRTRGRSSEAFF,TRBV12-2,TRBJ1-1,-,-
TGTGCCAGCAGTCATAGACAGGGACCTAACTATGGCTACACCTTC,CASSHRQGPNYGYTF,TRBV7-9,TRBJ1-2,TRBD1,-
TGCGCCAGCAGCCATGTAGGGGGGGACTCTGGAAACACCATATATTTT,CASSHVGGDSGNTIYF,TRBV4-3,TRBJ1-3,-,-
TGTGCCAGCTCTCTCTTGAGGGCAACGGGGGACGAGCAGTACTTC,CASSLLRATGDEQYF,TRBV18,TRBJ2-7,-,-
TGTGCCAGCAGCTCCCCGGGACAGGCACTCTCTGGGGCCAACGTCCTGACTTTC,CASSSPGQALSGANVLTF,TRBV7-2,TRBJ2-6,TRBD1,-
TGTGCCAGCAAACAGGGGCCAGGGGGCACTGAAGCTTTCTTT,CASKQGPGGTEAFF,TRBV19,TRBJ1-1,TRBD1,-
TGTGCCAGCAGCCGGACGGTCGGAAATTCCTACGAGCAGTACTTC,CASSRTVGNSYEQYF,TRBV27,TRBJ2-7,-,-